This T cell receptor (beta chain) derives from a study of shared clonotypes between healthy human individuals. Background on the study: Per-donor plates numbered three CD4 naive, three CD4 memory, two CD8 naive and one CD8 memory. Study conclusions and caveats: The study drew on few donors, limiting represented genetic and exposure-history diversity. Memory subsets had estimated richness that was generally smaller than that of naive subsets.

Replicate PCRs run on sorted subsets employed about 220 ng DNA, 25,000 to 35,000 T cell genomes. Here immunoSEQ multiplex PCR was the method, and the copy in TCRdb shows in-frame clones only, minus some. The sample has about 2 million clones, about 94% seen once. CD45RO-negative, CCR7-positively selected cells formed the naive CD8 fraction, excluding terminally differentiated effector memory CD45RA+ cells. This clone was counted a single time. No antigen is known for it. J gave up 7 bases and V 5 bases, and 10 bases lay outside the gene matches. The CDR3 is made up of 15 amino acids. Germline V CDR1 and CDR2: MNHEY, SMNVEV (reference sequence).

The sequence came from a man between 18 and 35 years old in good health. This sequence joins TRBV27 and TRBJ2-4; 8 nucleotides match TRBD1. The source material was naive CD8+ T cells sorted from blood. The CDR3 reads CASSQTTGAGNIQYF. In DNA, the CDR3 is TGTGCCAGCAGTCAAACGACAGGGGCGGGTAACATTCAGTACTTC.